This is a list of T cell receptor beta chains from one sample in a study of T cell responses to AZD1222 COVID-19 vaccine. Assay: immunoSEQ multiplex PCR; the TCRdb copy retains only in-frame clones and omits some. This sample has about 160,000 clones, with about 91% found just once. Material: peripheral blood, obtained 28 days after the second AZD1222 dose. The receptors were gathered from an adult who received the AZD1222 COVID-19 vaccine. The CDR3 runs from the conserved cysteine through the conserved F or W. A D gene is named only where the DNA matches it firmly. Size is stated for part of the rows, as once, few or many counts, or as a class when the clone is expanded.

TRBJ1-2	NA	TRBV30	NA	TGTGCCTGGAGCCCTCTAGGGGCGTATGGCTATGGCTACACCTTC	CAWSPLGAYGYGYTF
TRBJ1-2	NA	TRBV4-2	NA	TGTGCCAGCAGCCAAGAAAAAGGCGGGAAAATAGCTAACTATGGCTACACCTTC	CASSQEKGGKIANYGYTF
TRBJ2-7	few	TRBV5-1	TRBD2	TGCGCCAGCAGCTCTAGCGGTTCCTACGAGCAGTACTTC	CASSSSGSYEQYF
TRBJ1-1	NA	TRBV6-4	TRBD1	TGTGCCAGCAGAAGACAGGGGACCGGGGTGGGCACTGAAGCTTTCTTT	CASRRQGTGVGTEAFF
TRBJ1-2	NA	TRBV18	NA	TGTGCCAGCTCACCACCGAGGCAGGGAACTAATGATTATGGCTACACCTTC	CASSPPRQGTNDYGYTF
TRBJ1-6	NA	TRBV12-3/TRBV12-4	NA	TGTGCCAGCAGGCACAATAATTCACCCCTCCACTTT	CASRHNNSPLHF
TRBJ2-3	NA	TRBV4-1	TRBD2	TGCGCCAGCAGCCGCGCTTTTAGCGGGAGCACAGATACGCAGTATTTT	CASSRAFSGSTDTQYF
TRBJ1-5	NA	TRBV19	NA	TGTGCCAGTAGTATAGCCCAGGGTCGGGGTCAGCCCCAGCATTTT	CASSIAQGRGQPQHF
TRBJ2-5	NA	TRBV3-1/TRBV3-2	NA	TGTGCCAGCAGCCAAGTTGTACAGACCCAGTACTTC	CASSQVVQTQYF
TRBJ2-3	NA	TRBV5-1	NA	TGCGCCAGCAGCTTGGAACACAGCACAGATACGCAGTATTTT	CASSLEHSTDTQYF
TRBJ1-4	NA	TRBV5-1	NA	TGCGCCAGCTCTACTGGGGCGTTTGCTAATGAAAAACTGTTTTTT	CASSTGAFANEKLFF
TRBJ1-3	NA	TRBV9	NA	TGTGCCAGCAGCGTAGCTGACCCCGGACGTGGAAACACCATATATTTT	CASSVADPGRGNTIYF
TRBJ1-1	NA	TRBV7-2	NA	TGTGCCAGCAGCTTTTTAGGCAGGGTGGACCCTGAAGCTTTCTTT	CASSFLGRVDPEAFF
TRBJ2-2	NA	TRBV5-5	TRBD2	TGTGCCAGCACCGGAGGGAGGGAAGGAATCCCGGGGGAGCTGTTTTTT	CASTGGREGIPGELFF
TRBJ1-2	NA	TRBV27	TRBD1	TGTGCCAGCAGTCCCTCCGGGACAGCTAACTATGGCTACACCTTC	CASSPSGTANYGYTF
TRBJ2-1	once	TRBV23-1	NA	TGCGCCAGCAGTTTCACCCGGAATGAGCAGTTCTTC	CASSFTRNEQFF
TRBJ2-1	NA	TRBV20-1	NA	TGCAGTGCTAGTGGTGTGGACAGAGGATACAATGAGCAGTTCTTC	CSASGVDRGYNEQFF
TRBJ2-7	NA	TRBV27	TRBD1	TGTGCCAGCAAAGCCGGGACAGGGACCCACGAGCAGTACTTC	CASKAGTGTHEQYF
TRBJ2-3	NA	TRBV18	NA	TGTGCCAGCCCAACAGGGATAGGCACAGATACGCAGTATTTT	CASPTGIGTDTQYF
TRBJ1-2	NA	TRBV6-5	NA	TGTGCCAGTGCCCCGACAGTTAACTATGGCTACACCTTC	CASAPTVNYGYTF
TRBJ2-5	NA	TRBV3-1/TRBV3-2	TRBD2	TGTGCCAGCAGCCCGGGACTAGCGGGGGAAGAGACCCAGTACTTC	CASSPGLAGEETQYF
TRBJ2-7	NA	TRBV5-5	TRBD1	TGTGCCAGCACCATGGACAGGGTTCCCCACGAGCAGTACTTC	CASTMDRVPHEQYF
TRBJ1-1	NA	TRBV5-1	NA	TGCGCCAGCAGCTTGGAGTCAGAAGCACAAGCTTTCTTT	CASSLESEAQAFF